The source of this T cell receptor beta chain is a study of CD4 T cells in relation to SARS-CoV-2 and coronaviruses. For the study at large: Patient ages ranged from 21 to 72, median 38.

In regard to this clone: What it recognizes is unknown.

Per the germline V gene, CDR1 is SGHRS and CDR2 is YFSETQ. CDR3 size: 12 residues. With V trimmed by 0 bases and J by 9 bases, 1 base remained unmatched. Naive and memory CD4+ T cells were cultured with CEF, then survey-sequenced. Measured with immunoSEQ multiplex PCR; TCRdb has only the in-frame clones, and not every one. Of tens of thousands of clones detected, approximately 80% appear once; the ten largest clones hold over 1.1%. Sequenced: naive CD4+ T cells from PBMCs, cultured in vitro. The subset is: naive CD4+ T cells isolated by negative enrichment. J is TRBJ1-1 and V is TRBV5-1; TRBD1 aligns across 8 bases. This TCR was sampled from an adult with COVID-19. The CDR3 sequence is CASSLGTGQAFF. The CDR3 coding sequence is TGCGCCAGCAGCTTGGGGACAGGGCAAGCTTTCTTT.